This T cell receptor (beta chain) was retrieved from a study of blood T cell repertoires in COVID-19 (dated by TCRdb to the early 2020s). For the wider study: Samples from collaborators originated in the United States, Italy and Spain and spanned both the acute and convalescent phases of COVID-19. The samples were drawn from two sources: the first 160 participants of the ongoing ImmuneRACE study, and 1,000 to 1,500 subjects contributed by 6 global collaborators. The prospective study material was composed of cDNA or gDNA derived from T cells, B-cell-depleted T cells, or PBMCs. Where available, HLA class I and class II types were obtained from metadata supplied by the sample provider rather than from assay-based typing. A de-identified subject ID, COVID-19 status, age in years and sex were almost always included in the sample metadata. The dataset comprised deeply sampled blood TCRbeta repertoires from subjects exposed to, actively infected with, or recovered from COVID-19. The repertoires were made available in a free public database intended to serve as a resource for research on the immune response to SARS-CoV-2.

TCRbeta CDR3 regions were amplified from genomic DNA using the immunoSEQ Assay, a bias-controlled multiplex PCR. The study's own analysis went as follows. Nucleated cell counts per sample were estimated from amplification of reference gene primers within the assay. To quantify the absolute abundance of each unique TCRbeta CDR3 rearrangement, sequence reads were collapsed and filtered. For each sample, productive Simpson clonality was calculated by taking the square root of Simpson's diversity index across productive rearrangements. TCRdb obtained this table from immuneACCESS and retained in-frame rearrangements with V and J assigned. These tables miss some clones; where compared with another copy, unresolved V genes account for less than half of the shortfall, and the remainder is unexplained. D and trimming were read from the DNA, whereas the V and J calls and clone size are those reported in that table. In all, the sample holds 150,000 to 200,000 clones, and 87% of those were seen once. 0.7% to 0.9% of the sample goes to the ten largest clones.

Trimming at the junction amounts to 3 bases on V and 3 bases on J, and the germline ends lie 3 bases apart. Sequences SGHTA (CDR1) and FQGNSA (CDR2) are obtained from the germline V gene. CDR3 length: 12 amino acids, cysteine to phenylalanine. Only the CDR3 region is kept as DNA, spanning 36 bases read in frame from base 1. Worth noting for this clone: Its binding antigen is unknown. No clone much larger than this one lies a single base away; base qualities are absent.

Another Seattle source contributed samples from volunteer blood donors who had recovered from COVID-19. The collaborating institutions used their own protocols to collect whole blood in K2EDTA tubes. For TCRbeta analysis, collaborators shipped samples as frozen whole blood, isolated PBMCs, or DNA extracted from either of those sample types. What the work shows at the level of the full study, not this receptor alone: Clinical and demographic metadata were provided uncurated, with the amount varying by source and participant.

The V and J segments used are TRBV7-2 and TRBJ1-3, with no D gene named confidently. The receptor's source is a woman under 30 who had recovered from COVID-19. Sequencing was carried out using peripheral blood. The CDR3 in this case is CASSFGGNTIYF. The nucleotide sequence is given as TGTGCCAGCAGCTTCGGTGGAAACACCATATATTTT. Full variable domain (CDR3 extended with the reference TRBV7-2 and TRBJ1-3 proteins): GAGVSQSPSNKVTEKGKDVELRCDPISGHTALYWYRQSLGQGLEFLIYFQGNSAPDKSGLPSDRFSAERTGGSVSTLTIQRTQQEDSAVYLCASSFGGNTIYFGEGSWLTVV.